This TCR beta chain is from a study of CD8 T cells in Susac syndrome. The multiple sclerosis control group consisted of treatment-naive patients whose relapsing-remitting disease, which was either stable or active, fulfilled revised McDonald criteria. When the RNA was reverse transcribed, random hexamers were used with an input of about 0.45 to 1 ug. TCRdb re-called the immunoSEQ multiplex PCR reads with MiXCR, one entry per CDR3 protein. This sample has around 200,000 distinct CDR3 sequences, with roughly 92% found just once. Germline CDR1 MNHEY, CDR2 SMNVEV (reference sequence). This CDR3 region has 16 residues. V lost 0 bases and J lost 9, with 18 bases in between.

This clonotype was sampled from a human donor with multiple sclerosis. The sequenced sample consisted of CD8+ T cells from PBMCs. This sequence joins TRBV27 and TRBJ2-1, with a weak D call TRBD2 (6 bases). The chain's CDR3 is CASSLSDRRERSEQFF. CDR3 sequence (DNA): TGTGCCAGCAGTTTATCGGATCGGAGGGAAAGGAGTGAGCAGTTCTTC.